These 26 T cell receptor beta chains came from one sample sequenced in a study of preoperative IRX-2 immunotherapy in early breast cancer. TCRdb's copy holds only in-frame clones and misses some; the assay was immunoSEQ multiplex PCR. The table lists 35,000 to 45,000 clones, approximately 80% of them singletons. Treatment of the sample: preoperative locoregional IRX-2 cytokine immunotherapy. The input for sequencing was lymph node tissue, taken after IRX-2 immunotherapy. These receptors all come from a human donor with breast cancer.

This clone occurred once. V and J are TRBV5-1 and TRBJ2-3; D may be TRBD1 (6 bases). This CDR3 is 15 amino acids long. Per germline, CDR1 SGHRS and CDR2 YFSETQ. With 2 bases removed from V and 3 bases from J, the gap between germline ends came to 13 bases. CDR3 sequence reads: CASSLFPDRTDTQYF. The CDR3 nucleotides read TGCGCCAGCAGCTTATTCCCTGACAGGACAGATACGCAGTATTTT.

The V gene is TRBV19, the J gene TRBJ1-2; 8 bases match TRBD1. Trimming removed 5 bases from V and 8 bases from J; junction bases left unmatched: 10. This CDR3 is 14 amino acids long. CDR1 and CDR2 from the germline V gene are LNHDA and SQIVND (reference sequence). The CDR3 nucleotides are TGTGCCAGTAGTTCCCTGACAGGGGTAATCGGCTACACCTTC. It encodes CASSSLTGVIGYTF.

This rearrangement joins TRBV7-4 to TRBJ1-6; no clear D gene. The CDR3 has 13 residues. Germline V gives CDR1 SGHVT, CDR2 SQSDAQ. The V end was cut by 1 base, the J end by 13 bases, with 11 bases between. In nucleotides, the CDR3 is TGTGCCAGCAGCTTAGGGACCTGGCGTCCCCTCCACTTT. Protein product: CASSLGTWRPLHF.

CDR3 in amino acids: CASSYVGNYGYTF. The CDR3 DNA reads as TGTGCCAGCAGTTACGTGGGAAACTATGGCTACACCTTC. This chain uses TRBV6-8 with TRBJ1-2; unclear D gene. The V gene's germline CDR1 is MNHGY and CDR2 SAAAGT. CDR3 length: 13 amino acids. V lost 2 bases, J lost 2 bases, and 6 bases lay in between.

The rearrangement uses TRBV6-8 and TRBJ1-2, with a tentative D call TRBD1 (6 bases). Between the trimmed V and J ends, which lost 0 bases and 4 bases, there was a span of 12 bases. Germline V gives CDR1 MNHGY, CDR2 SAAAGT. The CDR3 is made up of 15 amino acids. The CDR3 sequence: CASSYSYRVIYGYTF. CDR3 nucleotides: TGTGCCAGCAGTTACTCGTACAGGGTAATCTATGGCTACACCTTC.

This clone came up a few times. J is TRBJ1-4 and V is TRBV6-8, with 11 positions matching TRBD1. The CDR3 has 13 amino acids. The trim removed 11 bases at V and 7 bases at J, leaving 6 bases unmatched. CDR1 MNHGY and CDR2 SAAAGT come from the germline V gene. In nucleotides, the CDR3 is TGTGCCGCCTCCGGGACAGGGGGTGAAAAACTGTTTTTT. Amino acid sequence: CAASGTGGEKLFF.

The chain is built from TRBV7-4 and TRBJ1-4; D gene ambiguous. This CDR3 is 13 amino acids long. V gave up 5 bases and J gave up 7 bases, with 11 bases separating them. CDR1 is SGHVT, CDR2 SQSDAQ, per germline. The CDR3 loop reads CASSAENGEKLFF. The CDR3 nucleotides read TGTGCCAGCAGCGCCGAGAATGGTGAAAAACTGTTTTTT.

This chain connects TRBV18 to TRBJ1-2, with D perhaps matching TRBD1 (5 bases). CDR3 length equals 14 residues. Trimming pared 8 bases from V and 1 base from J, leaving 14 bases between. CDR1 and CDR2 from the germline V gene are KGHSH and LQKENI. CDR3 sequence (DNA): TGTGCCAGCACAAGGCGGGACGTTAACTATGGCTACACCTTC. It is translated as CASTRRDVNYGYTF.

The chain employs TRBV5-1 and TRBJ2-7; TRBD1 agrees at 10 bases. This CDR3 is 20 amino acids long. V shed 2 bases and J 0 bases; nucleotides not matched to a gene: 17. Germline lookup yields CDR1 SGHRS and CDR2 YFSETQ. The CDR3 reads CASSLLPGQGLKGGSYEQYF. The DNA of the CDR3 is TGCGCCAGCAGCTTACTACCGGGACAGGGGTTAAAAGGGGGCTCCTACGAGCAGTACTTC. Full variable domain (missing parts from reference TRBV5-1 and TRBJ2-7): KAGVTQTPRYLIKTRGQQVTLSCSPISGHRSVSWYQQTPGQGLQFLFEYFSETQRNKGNFPGRFSGRQFSNSRSEMNVSTLELGDSALYLCASSLLPGQGLKGGSYEQYFGPGTRLTVT.

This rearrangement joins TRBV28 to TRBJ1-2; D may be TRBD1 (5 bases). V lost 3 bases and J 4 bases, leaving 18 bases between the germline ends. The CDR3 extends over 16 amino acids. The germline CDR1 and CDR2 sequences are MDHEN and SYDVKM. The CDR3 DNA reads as TGTGCCAGCAGTTTCTCCGGGGCGCGACTTTCCTATGGCTACACCTTC. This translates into CASSFSGARLSYGYTF.

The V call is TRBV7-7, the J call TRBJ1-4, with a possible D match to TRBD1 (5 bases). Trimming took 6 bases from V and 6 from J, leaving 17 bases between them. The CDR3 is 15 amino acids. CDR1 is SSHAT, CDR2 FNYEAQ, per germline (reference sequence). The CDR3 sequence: CASRATSWGHEKLFF. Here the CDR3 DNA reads TGTGCCAGCAGGGCCACTTCCTGGGGACATGAAAAACTGTTTTTT.

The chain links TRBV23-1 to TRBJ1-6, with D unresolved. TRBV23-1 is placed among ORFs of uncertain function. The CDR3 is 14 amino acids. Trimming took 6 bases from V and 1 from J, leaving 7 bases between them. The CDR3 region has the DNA TGCGCCAGCAGCTTACAGTCCTATAATTCACCCCTCCACTTT. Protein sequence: CASSLQSYNSPLHF.

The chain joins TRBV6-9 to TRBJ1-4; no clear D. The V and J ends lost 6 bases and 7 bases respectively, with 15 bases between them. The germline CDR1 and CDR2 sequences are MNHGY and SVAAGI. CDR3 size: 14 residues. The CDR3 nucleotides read TGTGCCAGCAGGCCCGGGTGGGTCAGTGAAAAACTGTTTTTT. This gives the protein CASRPGWVSEKLFF.

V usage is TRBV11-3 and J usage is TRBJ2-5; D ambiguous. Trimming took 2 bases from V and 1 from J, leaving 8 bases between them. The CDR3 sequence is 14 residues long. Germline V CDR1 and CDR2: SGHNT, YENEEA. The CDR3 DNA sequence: TGTGCCAGCAGCTTAACAGCTTTCCAAGAGACCCAGTACTTC. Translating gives CASSLTAFQETQYF.

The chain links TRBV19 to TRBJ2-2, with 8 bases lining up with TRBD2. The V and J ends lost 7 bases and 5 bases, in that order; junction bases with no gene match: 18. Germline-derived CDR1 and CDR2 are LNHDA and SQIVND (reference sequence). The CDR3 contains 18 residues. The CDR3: CASNPGRGSPVWTGELFF. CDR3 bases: TGTGCCAGTAATCCCGGGAGGGGCTCCCCGGTCTGGACCGGGGAGCTGTTTTTT.

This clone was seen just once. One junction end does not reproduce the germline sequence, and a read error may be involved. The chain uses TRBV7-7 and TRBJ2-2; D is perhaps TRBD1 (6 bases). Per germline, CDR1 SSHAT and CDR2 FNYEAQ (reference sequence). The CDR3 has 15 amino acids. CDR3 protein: CASSFRTDGTGELFF. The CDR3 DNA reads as TGTGCTAGCAGCTTTCGGACAGACGGTACCGGGGAGCTGTTTTTT.

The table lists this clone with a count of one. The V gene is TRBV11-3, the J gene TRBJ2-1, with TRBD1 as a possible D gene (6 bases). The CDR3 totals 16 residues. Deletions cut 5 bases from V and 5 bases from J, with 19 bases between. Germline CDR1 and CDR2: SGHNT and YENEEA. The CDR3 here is CASSPGTLLRNNEQFF. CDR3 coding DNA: TGTGCCAGCAGCCCGGGGACACTTCTTAGGAACAATGAGCAGTTCTTC.

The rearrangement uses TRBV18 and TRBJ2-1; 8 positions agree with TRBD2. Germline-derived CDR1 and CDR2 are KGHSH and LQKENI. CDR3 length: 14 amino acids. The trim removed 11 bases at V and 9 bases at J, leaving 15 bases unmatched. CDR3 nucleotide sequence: TGTGCCTACTCCGCGGGGGGCTTTGGTGGTGAGCAGTTCTTC. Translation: CAYSAGGFGGEQFF.

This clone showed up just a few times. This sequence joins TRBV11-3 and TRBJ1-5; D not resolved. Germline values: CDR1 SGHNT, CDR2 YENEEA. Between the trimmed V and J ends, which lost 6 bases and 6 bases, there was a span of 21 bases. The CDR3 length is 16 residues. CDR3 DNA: TGTGCCAGCAGGTCACACTTGGGGATGGGAGCTCAGCCCCAGCATTTT. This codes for CASRSHLGMGAQPQHF.

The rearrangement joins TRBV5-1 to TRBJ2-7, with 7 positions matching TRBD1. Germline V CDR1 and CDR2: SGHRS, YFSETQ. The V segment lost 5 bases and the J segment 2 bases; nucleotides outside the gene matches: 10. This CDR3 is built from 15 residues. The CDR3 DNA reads TGCGCCAGCAGTCTACGGACAGGCGTGCCCTACGAGCAGTACTTC. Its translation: CASSLRTGVPYEQYF.

DNA of the CDR3: TGTGCCAGCAGCTTAACTCTGGCTTTGGCCTACGAGCAGTACTTC. This encodes CASSLTLALAYEQYF. V usage is TRBV7-6 and J usage is TRBJ2-7; D is uncertain. The CDR3 is 15 amino acids. Germline assignment: CDR1 SGHVS and CDR2 FNYEAQ. Trimming stripped 2 bases from V and 2 bases from J, with 13 bases between.

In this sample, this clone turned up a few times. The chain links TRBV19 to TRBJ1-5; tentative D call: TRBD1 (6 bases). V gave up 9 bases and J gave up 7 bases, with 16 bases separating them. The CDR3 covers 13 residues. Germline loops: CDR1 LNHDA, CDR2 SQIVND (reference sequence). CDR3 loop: CASRSRGDQPQHF. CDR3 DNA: TGTGCCAGCCGAAGCAGGGGCGACCAGCCCCAGCATTTT.

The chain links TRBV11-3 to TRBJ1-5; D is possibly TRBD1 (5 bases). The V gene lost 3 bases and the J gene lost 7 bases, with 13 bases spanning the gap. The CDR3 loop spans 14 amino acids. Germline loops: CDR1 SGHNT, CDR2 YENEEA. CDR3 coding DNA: TGTGCCAGCAGCTTCGACAGTTTTCGGCAGCCCCAGCATTTT. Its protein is CASSFDSFRQPQHF. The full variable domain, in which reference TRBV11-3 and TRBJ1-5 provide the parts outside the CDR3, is EAGVVQSPRYKIIEKKQPVAFWCNPISGHNTLYWYLQNLGQGPELLIRYENEEAVDDSQLPKDRFSAERLKGVDSTLKIQPAELGDSAVYLCASSFDSFRQPQHFGDGTRLSIL.

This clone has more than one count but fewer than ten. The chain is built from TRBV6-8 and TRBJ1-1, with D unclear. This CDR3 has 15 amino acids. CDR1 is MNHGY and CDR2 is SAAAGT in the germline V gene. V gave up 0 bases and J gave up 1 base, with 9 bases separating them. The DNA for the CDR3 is TGTGCCAGCAGTTACTCGTACGGATCGAACACTGAAGCTTTCTTT. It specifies CASSYSYGSNTEAFF.

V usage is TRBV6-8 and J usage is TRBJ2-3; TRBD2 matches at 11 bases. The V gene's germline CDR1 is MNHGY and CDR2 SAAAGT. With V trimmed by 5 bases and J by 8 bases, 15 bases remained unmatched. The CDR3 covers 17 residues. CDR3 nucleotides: TGTGCCAGCAGTCTCCGGTTAGCGGGGGGGCCGAAGGGTACGCAGTATTTT. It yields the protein CASSLRLAGGPKGTQYF.

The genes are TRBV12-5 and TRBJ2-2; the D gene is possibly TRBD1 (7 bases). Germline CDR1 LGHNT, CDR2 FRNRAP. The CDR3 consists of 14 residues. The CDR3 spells CATRGELNTGELFF. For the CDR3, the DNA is TGTGCCACCAGGGGGGAGTTGAACACCGGGGAGCTGTTTTTT.